This T cell receptor beta chain is drawn from a study of low-dose radiotherapy and immunotherapy resistance in tumors. Study-level background: With fractions of 0.5 Gy given every 2 weeks, Cohort 1 accumulated a total of 6.5 Gy. Patients took oral aspirin 300 mg daily for four cycles from cycle 1 day 1.

The CDR3 loop spans 14 amino acids. Germline assignment: CDR1 SEHNR and CDR2 FQNEAQ (reference sequence). V was pared by 3 bases and J by 1 base, with 10 bases between. Covering alpha and beta chains, TRAV- and TRBV-specific primers were used for the first-strand cDNA. PCR amplification of the TCRs was performed with Phusion for 20 PCR cycles, and it relied on a constant-region primer together with a V-primer adapter. In vitro transcription amplified the mRNA that had been isolated. MiXCR, run by TCRdb on the reads, gives a single entry per CDR3 protein. This table has tens of thousands of distinct CDR3 sequences, about a sixth appearing once. Time point: after trial treatment. Regarding treatment: LDRT plus nivolumab, ipilimumab, low-dose cyclophosphamide and aspirin (RACIN trial). It was nivolumab, ipilimumab, aspirin, low-dose cyclophosphamide and low-dose radiotherapy that donors received. This clonotype was observed a single time.

This sample comprised PBMCs, obtained after low-dose radiotherapy plus immunotherapy. V usage is TRBV7-9 and J usage is TRBJ2-7; no definite D call. The sequence came from a male donor with prostate cancer. This CDR3 reads CASSLENHSYEQYF. CDR3 nucleotide sequence: TGTGCCAGCAGCTTGGAGAACCATTCCTACGAGCAGTACTTC.